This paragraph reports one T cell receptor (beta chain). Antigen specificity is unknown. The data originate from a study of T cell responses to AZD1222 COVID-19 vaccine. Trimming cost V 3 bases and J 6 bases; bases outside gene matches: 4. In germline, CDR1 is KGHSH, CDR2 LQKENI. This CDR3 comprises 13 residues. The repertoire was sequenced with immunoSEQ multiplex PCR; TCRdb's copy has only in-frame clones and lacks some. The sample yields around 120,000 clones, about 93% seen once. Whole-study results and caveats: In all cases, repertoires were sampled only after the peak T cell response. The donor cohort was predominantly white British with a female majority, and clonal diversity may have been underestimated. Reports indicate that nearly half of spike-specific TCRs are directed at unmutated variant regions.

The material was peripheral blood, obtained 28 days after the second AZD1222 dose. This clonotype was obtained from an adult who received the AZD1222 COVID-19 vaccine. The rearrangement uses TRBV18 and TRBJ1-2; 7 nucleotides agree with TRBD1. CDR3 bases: TGTGCCAGCTCACCGACAACAGGGGATGGCTACACCTTC. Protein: CASSPTTGDGYTF.